These 8 T cell receptor beta chains share one sample of origin, sequenced in a study of shared clonotypes between healthy human individuals. The naive CD8 subset, CD45RO-negative cells positively selected for CCR7, excluded terminally differentiated effector memory CD45RA+ cells. The repertoire was sequenced with immunoSEQ multiplex PCR; TCRdb's copy has only in-frame clones and lacks some. The table lists hundreds of thousands of clones, roughly 96% of them singletons. Sequencing input: naive CD8+ T cells sorted from blood. Every receptor here comes from a woman aged 25 to 39 in good health.

This rearrangement joins TRBV5-6 to TRBJ2-7; the D gene could be TRBD1 or TRBD2 (5 bases each). Trimming stripped 3 bases from V and 6 bases from J, with 13 bases between. The germline V gene encodes CDR1 SGHDT and CDR2 YYEEEE. The CDR3 is 13 residues long. CDR3 coding DNA: TGTGCCAGCAGCTGGACTGACAGATCCGAGCAGTACTTC. This translates into CASSWTDRSEQYF.

This clone was recorded once. The chain uses TRBV28 and TRBJ2-7, with D possibly TRBD2 on 5 matching bases. V lost 3 bases to trimming and J lost 2 bases, with 11 bases between them. The CDR3 has 14 amino acids. Germline V gives CDR1 MDHEN, CDR2 SYDVKM. The CDR3 nucleotides read TGTGCCAGCAGTTTCATCTTGGAGGCCTACGAGCAGTACTTC. It translates to CASSFILEAYEQYF.

The V and J genes are TRBV11-3 and TRBJ2-1; no firm D call. CDR3 size: 14 residues. Germline values: CDR1 SGHNT, CDR2 YENEEA. Trimming took off 5 bases at V and 6 bases at J, with 14 bases between the two ends. Here the CDR3 DNA reads TGTGCCAGCAGCCCCCCCCAGTCACCCAATGAGCAGTTCTTC. Protein sequence: CASSPPQSPNEQFF.

The chain recombines TRBV7-9 with TRBJ1-2, with D hard to call. Deletions cut 3 bases from V and 0 bases from J, with 11 bases between. The CDR3 is 15 amino acids. Germline V gives CDR1 SEHNR, CDR2 FQNEAQ (reference sequence). CDR3 residues: CASSLTTQANYGYTF. CDR3 nucleotide sequence: TGTGCCAGCAGCTTGACTACTCAAGCTAACTATGGCTACACCTTC.

V is TRBV5-4 and J is TRBJ2-1; 11 positions match TRBD2. The germline gives CDR1 SGHNT, CDR2 YYREEE (reference sequence). The V and J ends lost 2 bases and 10 bases, in that order; junction bases with no gene match: 5. CDR3 length: 14 residues. This CDR3 reads CASSFWLAGGEQFF. DNA of the CDR3: TGTGCCAGCAGCTTCTGGCTAGCGGGAGGAGAGCAGTTCTTC. The full variable domain, with the rest looked up from reference TRBV5-4 and TRBJ2-1, is ETGVTQSPTHLIKTRGQQVTLRCSSQSGHNTVSWYQQALGQGPQFIFQYYREEENGRGNFPPRFSGLQFPNYSSELNVNALELDDSALYLCASSFWLAGGEQFFGPGTRLTVL.

This clone was seen more than once but under ten times. The V and J genes are TRBV15 and TRBJ1-2; D remains unclear. The length of the CDR3 is 16 residues. V lost 0 bases, J lost 7 bases, and 18 bases lay in between. The germline V gene encodes CDR1 LNHNV and CDR2 YYDKDF (reference sequence). The CDR3 DNA follows: TGTGCCACCAGCAGAGATTCCTCTAGGCCCGGAGCTGGCTACACCTTC. It specifies CATSRDSSRPGAGYTF.

The chain couples TRBV5-6 to TRBJ2-1, with D perhaps TRBD2 (5 bases). Germline V gene lookup returns CDR1 SGHDT and CDR2 YYEEEE. This CDR3 has 15 amino acids. Trimming pared 4 bases from V and 9 bases from J, leaving 20 bases between. The CDR3 DNA is TGTGCCAGCAGCGCGGGCGAATCGACGGGCCTTGAGCAGTTCTTC. The encoded protein is CASSAGESTGLEQFF.

The chain is built from TRBV2 and TRBJ2-7, with D unclear. The CDR3 loop spans 15 amino acids. The V end was cut by 4 bases, the J end by 2 bases, with 15 bases between. Germline CDR1 reads SNHLY; CDR2 reads FYNNEI. Here the CDR3 reads CASSGRSGVTYEQYF. The CDR3 coding sequence is TGTGCCAGCAGTGGAAGGAGTGGGGTTACCTACGAGCAGTACTTC.